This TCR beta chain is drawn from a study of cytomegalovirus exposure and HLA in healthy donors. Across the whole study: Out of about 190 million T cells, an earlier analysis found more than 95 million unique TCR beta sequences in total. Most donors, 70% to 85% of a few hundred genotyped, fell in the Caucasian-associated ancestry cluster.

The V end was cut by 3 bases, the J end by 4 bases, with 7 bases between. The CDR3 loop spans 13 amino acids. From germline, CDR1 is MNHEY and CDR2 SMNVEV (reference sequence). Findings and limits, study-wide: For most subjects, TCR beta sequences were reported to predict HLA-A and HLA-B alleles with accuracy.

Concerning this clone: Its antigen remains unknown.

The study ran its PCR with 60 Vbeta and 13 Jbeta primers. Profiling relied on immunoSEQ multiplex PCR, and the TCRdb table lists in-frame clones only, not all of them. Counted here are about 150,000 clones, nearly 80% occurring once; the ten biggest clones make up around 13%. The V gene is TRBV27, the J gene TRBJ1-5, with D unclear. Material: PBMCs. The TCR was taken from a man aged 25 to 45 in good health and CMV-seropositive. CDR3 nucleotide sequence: TGTGCCAGCAGTTTTTCGGGGAATCAGCCCCAGCATTTT. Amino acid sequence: CASSFSGNQPQHF.